This T cell receptor (beta chain) derives from a study of CD8 T cells in ankylosing spondylitis. General study points: Seemingly distinctive of ankylosing spondylitis blood was a TCR beta motif formed by eight highly homologous variants.

From the 5' RACE reads, TCRdb called clonotypes with MiXCR, one entry per CDR3 protein. This table holds fewer than 550,000 distinct CDR3 sequences, roughly 5.2% found once. This clonotype has more than one count but fewer than ten. The antigen remains unidentified. This clonotype originated in a male donor with ankylosing spondylitis. Material: blood, either unsorted or a sorted T cell fraction (not recorded which).

The DNA of the CDR3 is TGTGCCAGCAGTGAACCCTACAACAAGGGACCGAACACCGGGGAGCTGTTTTTT. It yields the protein CASSEPYNKGPNTGELFF. This chain uses TRBV6-1 with TRBJ2-2; possibly TRBD1 or TRBD2 for D (5 bases each). There are 18 residues in the CDR3. Between the trimmed V and J ends, which lost 2 bases and 0 bases, there was a span of 16 bases. Germline V gives CDR1 MNHNS, CDR2 SASEGT.